What follows are 17 T cell receptor beta chains derived from one specimen sequenced in a study of Graves' ophthalmopathy and Graves' hyperthyroidism. The authors amplified TCR beta CDR3 regions from RNA transcripts. Scientists carried out first-round RT-PCR using HTBI primers and then a second-round multiplex PCR. TCRdb used MiXCR to reprocess the multiplex PCR reads, holding one entry per CDR3 protein. There are over 500,000 distinct CDR3 sequences in the sample; about 24% occur only once, and approximately 7.7% lies in the top ten. The sample consisted of peripheral blood. These receptors came from a woman between 18 and 29 years old with stable Graves' hyperthyroidism. Some clones in this sample may be carry-over from other donors' samples.

This clonotype was found many times. The V call is TRBV15, the J call TRBJ2-7; no firm D call. The CDR3 contains 14 residues. Germline assignment: CDR1 LNHNV and CDR2 YYDKDF (reference sequence). With 0 bases removed from V and 5 bases from J, the gap between germline ends came to 11 bases. CDR3 amino acids: CATSRDRLPDEQYF. The CDR3 nucleotides read TGTGCCACCAGCAGAGACCGCCTACCCGACGAGCAGTACTTC.

This clonotype was observed many times. This rearrangement joins TRBV30 to TRBJ1-2, with 7 bases fitting TRBD1. CDR3 length: 14 amino acids. Unmatched junction bases numbered 7, after V lost 1 base and J lost 5 bases. Per germline, CDR1 GTSNPN and CDR2 SVGIG (reference sequence). CDR3 protein: CAWSATGVKYGYTF. The CDR3 DNA reads as TGTGCCTGGAGTGCCACAGGGGTTAAATATGGCTACACCTTC. Full variable domain (rest looked up from reference TRBV30 and TRBJ1-2): SQTIHQWPATLVQPVGSPLSLECTVEGTSNPNLYWYRQAAGRGLQLLFYSVGIGQISSEVPQNLSASRPQDRQFILSSKKLLLSDSGFYLCAWSATGVKYGYTFGSGTRLTVV.

The gene calls are TRBV2 and TRBJ2-7, with 8 nucleotides matching TRBD2. CDR3 length: 12 amino acids. Germline V gene sequence: CDR1 SNHLY, CDR2 FYNNEI. V shed 8 bases, J shed 4 bases, and the junction held 4 bases outside the gene matches. Here the CDR3 DNA reads TGTGCCAGCGGCCGGGGGGGGTACGAGCAGTACTTC. Encoded protein: CASGRGGYEQYF.

This clonotype showed up just a few times. The chain links TRBV18 to TRBJ1-5; weak D call: TRBD1 (6 bases). The germline V and J ends were trimmed by 6 bases and 4 bases, with 13 bases remaining between them. Germline CDR1 KGHSH, CDR2 LQKENI. CDR3 size: 14 residues. As DNA, the CDR3 is TGTGCCAGCTCTCTACAGGGCATGAATCAGCCCCAGCATTTT. It encodes CASSLQGMNQPQHF. Drawing the rest from reference TRBV18 and TRBJ1-5, the complete variable domain is NAGVMQNPRHLVRRRGQEARLRCSPMKGHSHVYWYRQLPEEGLKFMVYLQKENIIDESGMPKERFSAEFPKEGPSILRIQQVVRGDSAAYFCASSLQGMNQPQHFGDGTRLSIL.

This clonotype appeared many times. This clone may be a read error of a much larger clone one base away. The chain is built from TRBV6-1 and TRBJ1-1, with 7 bases matching TRBD1. Germline CDR1 and CDR2: MNHNS and SASEGT. The CDR3 totals 13 residues. Trimming at V came to 6 bases and at J to 0 bases, leaving 1 base not matched to a gene. This CDR3 is CASRGQMNTEAFF. In nucleotides, the CDR3 is TGTGCCAGCAGGGGACAGATGAACACTGAAGCTTTCTTT.

This clonotype was detected ten times or more. The V call is TRBV28, the J call TRBJ2-2, with 10 nucleotides matching TRBD2. Germline-derived CDR1 and CDR2 are MDHEN and SYDVKM. Trimming cost V 8 bases and J 6 bases; bases outside gene matches: 9. The CDR3 has 15 amino acids. CDR3 in DNA: TGTGCCAGCGGCTTTAGCCTAGCGGGAGCCGGGGAGCTGTTTTTT. This translates into CASGFSLAGAGELFF.

This clonotype has ten or more counts. The chain joins TRBV19 to TRBJ1-1; TRBD1 might be the D (6 bases). The CDR3 is 11 amino acids. V was trimmed by 10 bases and J by 4 bases, leaving 10 bases between them. Germline lookup yields CDR1 LNHDA and CDR2 SQIVND (reference sequence). In nucleotides, the CDR3 is TGTGCCACCATCAGGGGCACTGAAGCTTTCTTT. It specifies CATIRGTEAFF.

This clonotype has a count of ten or more. The genes are TRBV3-1 and TRBJ2-7; D possibly corresponds to TRBD2 (5 bases). V shed 2 bases and J shed 4 bases, with 15 bases lying between them. The CDR3 covers 15 residues. Germline lookup yields CDR1 LGHDT and CDR2 YNNKEL (reference sequence). The CDR3 coding sequence is TGTGCCAGCAGCCAACCTCTAAGCGGAAGTTACGAGCAGTACTTC. This encodes CASSQPLSGSYEQYF.

The sample holds a few counts of this clonotype. The gene calls are TRBV20-1 and TRBJ1-5, with D tentatively TRBD1 (5 bases). V was trimmed by 3 bases and J by 6 bases, leaving 15 bases between them. This CDR3 has 14 residues. CDR1 is DFQATT and CDR2 is SNEGSKA in the germline V gene (reference sequence). CDR3 region: CSARNQGRGQPQHF. The DNA for the CDR3 is TGCAGTGCTAGGAATCAAGGGAGGGGTCAGCCCCAGCATTTT.

In this sample, this clonotype turned up many times. V is TRBV28 and J is TRBJ1-2; D gene uncertain. The V gene lost 6 bases and the J gene lost 5 bases, with 7 bases spanning the gap. This CDR3 has 11 residues. Germline assignment: CDR1 MDHEN and CDR2 SYDVKM. DNA of the CDR3: TGTGCCAGCAGACATGAATATGGCTACACCTTC. Its protein is CASRHEYGYTF.

This clonotype was counted ten times or more. This chain links TRBV10-2 with TRBJ2-7; either TRBD1 or TRBD2 may fit D (5 bases each). This CDR3 contains 13 residues. Trimming cost V 8 bases and J 1 base, with 12 bases left between them. Germline values: CDR1 WSHSY, CDR2 SAAADI. For the CDR3, the DNA is TGCGCCAGCGAGGGCCAGGGTTCCTACGAGCAGTACTTC. Translated, it gives CASEGQGSYEQYF.

This clonotype showed up many times. V gene TRBV12-3 or TRBV12-4 combines with J gene TRBJ2-7, with D possibly TRBD1 on 6 matching bases. CDR3 length equals 14 residues. Trimming shortened V by 7 bases and J by 4 bases, and 17 bases separated the two germline ends. Here the CDR3 reads CASTIREGGYEQYF. The DNA of the CDR3 is TGTGCCAGCACCATAAGGGAAGGGGGTTACGAGCAGTACTTC.

The V call is TRBV7-6, the J call TRBJ1-1; a possible D gene is TRBD1 (5 bases). The V end was cut by 2 bases, the J end by 4 bases, with 14 bases between. The CDR3 spans 15 residues. Looked up from germline, CDR1 is SGHVS and CDR2 is FNYEAQ. The CDR3 spells CASSLSPGPGTEAFF. The CDR3 coding sequence is TGTGCCAGCAGCTTATCACCGGGGCCAGGCACTGAAGCTTTCTTT.

To note about this clonotype: The junction departs from the called germline gene at one end, perhaps through a read error. V is TRBV12-3 or TRBV12-4 and J is TRBJ2-7; weak D call: TRBD2 (5 bases). The CDR3 runs 13 residues. The CDR3 loop reads CACSLAGTYEQYF. The CDR3 DNA reads as TGTGCCTGCAGTTTGGCCGGGACCTACGAGCAGTACTTC.

This clonotype was observed at least ten times. Without the conserved terminal phenylalanine or tryptophan, this CDR3 likely stems from a read error. CDR3 protein: CASSLMGDTEAFL. DNA of the CDR3: TGTGCCAGCAGTTTAATGGGGGACACTGAAGCTTTCCTT. This chain connects TRBV12-3 or TRBV12-4 to TRBJ1-1, with D possibly being TRBD1 (5 bases). V gave up 2 bases and J gave up 3 bases, with 7 bases separating them. The CDR3 has 13 amino acids.

This clonotype appeared many times. This chain connects TRBV27 to TRBJ1-2; D perhaps matches TRBD1 (5 bases). The CDR3 is 13 amino acids. The V and J ends lost 5 bases and 2 bases respectively, with 9 bases between them. The germline gives CDR1 MNHEY, CDR2 SMNVEV (reference sequence). In nucleotides, the CDR3 is TGTGCCAGCAGTCAAGCAGGGAACTATGGCTACACCTTC. Its protein product is CASSQAGNYGYTF.

This sequence joins TRBV20-1 and TRBJ2-7, with 8 bases lining up with TRBD2. From germline, CDR1 is DFQATT and CDR2 SNEGSKA (reference sequence). V lost 5 bases to trimming and J lost 2 bases; unmatched junction nucleotides: 5. The CDR3 length is 13 residues. CDR3 region: CSAQRGFAYEQYF. CDR3 coding DNA: TGCAGTGCTCAGCGGGGGTTCGCCTACGAGCAGTACTTC.